This TCR beta chain was obtained from a study of cytotoxic CD8 clonotypes in ibrutinib-treated CLL. About the research overall: After median roughly 68 months, around 15 stayed in remission, about 12 progressed; responses roughly 25 partial, 2 complete. Response samples were taken after a median roughly twelve months of treatment, range 6 to 36. Points from the study as a whole: Ibrutinib response saw clonality rise, and progression saw it return toward baseline.

About this clone itself: Its cognate antigen is unknown.

Per germline, CDR1 SEHNR and CDR2 FQNEAQ (reference sequence). The CDR3 consists of 13 residues. The V and J ends lost 1 base and 4 bases respectively, with 7 bases between them. Genomic DNA for TCR beta libraries, approximately 2 micrograms, came from cryopreserved PBMCs. Sequenced by immunoSEQ multiplex PCR; TCRdb stores in-frame clones only, minus some. The repertoire holds hundreds of thousands of clones, with about three quarters as singletons. This chain uses TRBV7-9 with TRBJ1-2, with D unclear. The input for sequencing was PBMCs, taken after 24 months of ibrutinib treatment. The source is a human donor with chronic lymphocytic leukemia. In nucleotides, the CDR3 is TGTGCCAGCAGCTTAGAGACTATCTATGGCTACACCTTC. This codes for CASSLETIYGYTF.